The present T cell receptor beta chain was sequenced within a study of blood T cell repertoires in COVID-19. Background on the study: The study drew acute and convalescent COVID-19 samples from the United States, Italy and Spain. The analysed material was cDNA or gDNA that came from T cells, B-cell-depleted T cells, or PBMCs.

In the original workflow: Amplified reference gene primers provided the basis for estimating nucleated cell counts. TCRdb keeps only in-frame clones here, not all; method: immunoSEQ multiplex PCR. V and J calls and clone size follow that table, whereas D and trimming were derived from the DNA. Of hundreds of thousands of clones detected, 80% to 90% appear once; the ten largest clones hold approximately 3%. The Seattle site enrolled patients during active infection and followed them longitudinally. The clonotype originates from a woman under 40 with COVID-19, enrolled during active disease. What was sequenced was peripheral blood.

DNA of the CDR3: TGTGCCAGCAGTGAATATGAAGGGGCAGGGAACACTGAAGCTTTCTTT. This translates into CASSEYEGAGNTEAFF. The rearrangement links TRBV25-1 to TRBJ1-1; D is possibly TRBD1 (5 bases). Trimming took off 0 bases at V and 1 base at J, with 12 bases between the two ends. This CDR3 region has 16 residues. Germline-derived CDR1 and CDR2 are MGHDK and SYGVNS.